This T cell receptor beta chain was recovered during a study of shared clonotypes between healthy human individuals (TCRdb year 2020). With regard to the full study: The cohort comprised a couple of women and a few men aged 18 to 49 years. Libraries were prepared and TCR repertoires were sequenced by different laboratories using diverse techniques, in order to increase sequencing depth and limit assay-specific biases. The study deeply sequenced blood TCR repertoires of five healthy adults to estimate repertoire size and the extent of clonotype sharing between individuals. For each donor, CD4 naive and CD4 memory were each run on three plates, CD8 naive on two plates, and CD8 memory on one plate. Leukapheresis yielded between about 0.94 and 8.9 billion PBMCs per donor.

V loses 3 bases at its end and J loses 1 base; junction bases beyond the gene matches: 1. The CDR3 sequence holds 14 residues, the cysteine and phenylalanine included. Just CDR3 DNA is preserved here, 42 bases in frame from base 1. CDR1 and CDR2 are read off the germline V gene as SGHRS and YFSETQ. Here is what the overall study found, with its caveats: Based on pairwise subsampling, the degree of clonotype sharing among donors was expected to be affected by sequencing depth. Estimated clonotype richness was generally larger for naive than for memory subsets. Clonotypes shared by all four sorted-subset donors showed higher generation probabilities than non-shared clonotypes. Incomplete sequencing was indicated by rarefaction of sorted-subset datasets, despite the large sequencing depth. Because the study included a small number of donors, the genetic and exposure-history diversity represented was limited. Sampling was restricted to blood, and TCR repertoires in tissues likely differ from the TCR repertoires found in blood. When a few donors were compared, the shared fraction of clonotypes was around 5% for naive CD4, roughly 3.3% for naive CD8, more than 2% for memory CD4, and roughly 0.4% for memory CD8.

TCR CDR3 regions were amplified from genomic DNA by multiplex PCR using the deep immunoSEQ assay. Genomic DNA extracted from each cell subset was distributed evenly over all wells of several immunoSEQ 96-well plates, and each plate served as one replicate. For sorted subsets, about 200 ng genomic DNA, equal to 30,000 or so T cell genomes, was loaded into each replicate PCR. Purified libraries were measured with a Qubit 3.0 fluorometer, size-checked on a Bioanalyzer 2100, and measured again with the KAPA Library Quantification kit. Every immunoSEQ 96-well plate was sequenced on a dedicated single-read 150-cycle Illumina NextSeq 550 flow cell. In the authors' own workflow: The immunoSEQ output contained only junctional sequences without quality scores, so filtering could not match that applied to full-length reads. Sequences were annotated with PyIR, a Python wrapper for IgBLAST v1.9, and V/J genes and CDR3 were assigned using IMGT germline references. Reads with weak V/J assignments (E-value above 1e-6), missing CDR3, stop codons, out-of-frame junctions, or ambiguous translated residues were removed. V3J clonotypes were defined as sequences sharing an identical inferred V gene, J gene, and CDR3 amino acid sequence. The percentage overlap between two repertoires was calculated by dividing the number of shared unique clonotypes by the size of the smaller repertoire. Richness of each repertoire was evaluated using RTK rarefaction, the Chao1 estimator, and Recon v2.1 estimates of unobserved clonotypes. For all TCRbeta clonotypes obtained by the gDNA method from a few donors, generation probabilities were computed with OLGA. The immuneACCESS repertoire file appears here via TCRdb, limited to in-frame rearrangements. These files lack a portion of the clones; in checked studies, under half of the deficit traces to unresolved V genes, and the cause of the others is not known. Clone size and the V and J calls come from that table; the DNA yielded D and trimming. This sample lists about 2 million clones; roughly 95% were detected once. 0.95% to 1.5% of the sample lies in the top ten.

Regarding this clone: Its antigen is unknown. No quality values exist for individual bases; no much larger clone is one base distant. Other nucleotide sequences in the sample specify the same CDR3.

CD8 naive samples were obtained by positive selection for CCR7 among CD45RO-negative cells, yielding a CD45RA+CCR7+ population from which TemRA cells were excluded. The donors were healthy, HIV-negative adults with no recently reported acute infections or vaccinations. Only Caucasian adults living in Nashville, Tennessee, USA were represented among the donors. Blood was obtained by leukapheresis, after which PBMCs were separated by Ficoll-Histopaque density gradient centrifugation and cryopreserved in liquid nitrogen vapor phase. Analytical flow cytometry was used to check the purity and quantity of each magnetically sorted T cell population. Genomic DNA was isolated from every sorted fraction and measured by UV absorbance on a Nanodrop 2000c.

This sequence uses TRBV5-1 and TRBJ1-1, with 9 bases aligning to TRBD1. Sequencing was performed on naive CD8+ T cells sorted from blood. What this sample's cell subset or site label stands for: CD45RA+CCR7+. This clonotype was obtained from a man younger than 35 in good health. The CDR3 region: CASSSGQGNTEAFF. DNA sequence: TGCGCCAGCAGCTCGGGACAGGGGAACACTGAAGCTTTCTTT.